The rows below give T cell receptor beta chains drawn from one sample of a study of blood T cell repertoires in COVID-19. The method was immunoSEQ multiplex PCR; TCRdb's version includes in-frame clones alone and lacks a portion of them. The data show fewer than 250,000 clones, around four fifths seen once. The sample comprised peripheral blood. The receptors originated from a man aged 50-60 years with acute or convalescent COVID-19. CDR3s include the opening cysteine and the closing phenylalanine or tryptophan. The D gene is left open where the match is weak. The size entry is marked missing in some rows and otherwise reads once, few, many or a size class.

J	V	size	D	CDR3	DNA
TRBJ2-7	TRBV12-3/TRBV12-4	.	.	CASSFRGFNEQYF	TGTGCCAGCAGTTTTAGAGGGTTCAACGAGCAGTACTTC
TRBJ2-1	TRBV27	.	.	CASSYQVWNEQFF	TGTGCCAGCAGTTATCAGGTGTGGAATGAGCAGTTCTTC
TRBJ2-7	TRBV14	.	.	CASSDTREQYF	TGTGCCAGCAGTGACACTCGCGAGCAGTACTTC
TRBJ1-3	TRBV30	.	.	CAWETDGNTIYF	TGTGCCTGGGAGACAGACGGAAACACCATATATTTT
TRBJ2-5	TRBV7-7	.	TRBD2	CASSSQRAGGQETQYF	TGTGCTAGCAGCTCCCAAAGAGCGGGGGGGCAGGAGACCCAGTACTTC
TRBJ1-2	TRBV25-1	once	.	CASGGEAGALYGYTF	TGTGCCAGCGGCGGGGAGGCCGGCGCCCTTTATGGCTACACCTTC
TRBJ1-2	TRBV3-1/TRBV3-2	.	TRBD1	CASSPPLETGLFKGSYGYTF	TGTGCCAGCAGCCCACCCTTGGAGACAGGGCTTTTCAAGGGGAGCTATGGCTACACCTTC
TRBJ1-5	TRBV5-5	once	.	CASSAMGGPQHF	TGTGCCAGCAGCGCCATGGGGGGGCCCCAGCATTTT
TRBJ2-1	TRBV14	.	TRBD2	CASSQDRAGVFANEQFF	TGTGCCAGCAGCCAAGATCGCGCGGGAGTGTTTGCCAATGAGCAGTTCTTC
TRBJ1-4	TRBV5-8	once	.	CASSWKGDRNEKLFF	TGTGCCAGCAGCTGGAAGGGGGACCGTAATGAAAAACTGTTTTTT
TRBJ1-3	TRBV11-3	once	TRBD1	CASSLGRDRAGNTIYF	TGTGCCAGCAGCTTAGGTCGGGACAGGGCTGGAAACACCATATATTTT
TRBJ1-1	TRBV5-1	.	.	CASSLARGSDSDTEAFF	TGCGCCAGCAGCTTGGCCAGGGGCAGTGATTCGGACACTGAAGCTTTCTTT
TRBJ1-3	TRBV19	.	TRBD1	CASSRQGAVSFPGNTIYF	TGTGCCAGTTCTAGGCAGGGGGCCGTCTCCTTCCCTGGAAACACCATATATTTT
TRBJ2-2	TRBV5-4	few	.	CASSLRSTALRAGELFF	TGTGCCAGCAGCCTAAGATCGACAGCGCTTAGGGCCGGGGAGCTGTTTTTT
TRBJ2-7	TRBV23-1	.	.	CASSPAGLSYEQYF	TGCGCCAGCAGTCCGGCGGGGCTATCCTACGAGCAGTACTTC
TRBJ2-4	TRBV30	.	TRBD2	CAWSVAGENIQYF	TGTGCCTGGAGTGTGGCGGGGGAAAACATTCAGTACTTC
TRBJ2-7	TRBV28	.	.	CASSSGSLGQYF	TGTGCCAGCAGTTCCGGGTCCCTTGGGCAGTACTTC
TRBJ2-2	TRBV9	.	TRBD1	CASGRWDRGYGELFF	TGTGCCAGCGGGCGGTGGGACAGGGGGTACGGGGAGCTGTTTTTT
TRBJ2-7	TRBV11-2	once	TRBD1	CASSSPGQGGWEQYF	TGTGCCAGCAGCTCGCCGGGACAGGGCGGTTGGGAGCAGTACTTC
TRBJ1-6	TRBV5-8	few	TRBD1	CASSLYRQGRNSPLHF	TGTGCCAGCAGCTTGTATCGACAGGGCCGGAATTCACCCCTCCACTTT
TRBJ2-2	TRBV6-5	.	TRBD1	CASSPRDRITGELFF	TGTGCCAGCAGCCCCCGGGACAGAATAACCGGGGAGCTGTTTTTT
TRBJ2-3	TRBV5-1	.	.	CASSLRQTDTQYF	TGCGCCAGCAGCTTACGACAGACAGATACGCAGTATTTT
TRBJ1-1	TRBV25-1	.	TRBD1	CASSELDRGQDTEAFF	TGTGCCAGCAGTGAACTCGACAGGGGGCAGGACACTGAAGCTTTCTTT